The next 29 T cell receptor beta chains were all read from a single sample in a study of human T cells and chemical hapten exposure. Noted time point: patch test 3, about 24 weeks after DPC sensitization. Treatment of the sample: therapeutic diphenylcyclopropenone sensitization with weekly scalp DPC. In TCRdb, the RACE reads were re-called with MiXCR into one record per CDR3 protein. The profile shows about 82,000 distinct CDR3 sequences, around 13% of them singletons. The sequences come from whole blood, collected in connection with sensitization to the hapten diphenylcyclopropenone (DPC). The receptors stem from a woman between 50 and 59 years old with alopecia areata. Some clones in this sample may be carry-over from other donors' samples.

This clonotype was detected ten times or more. The chain links TRBV30 to TRBJ1-1; TRBD1 is a possible D gene (6 bases). V was trimmed by 1 base and J by 5 bases, leaving 11 bases between them. CDR1 and CDR2 from the germline V gene are GTSNPN and SVGIG (reference sequence). The CDR3 consists of 13 residues. The CDR3 nucleotides read TGTGCCTGGAGTGGCAGGGGTGGGACTGAAGCTTTCTTT. This encodes CAWSGRGGTEAFF. The full variable domain, with the rest looked up from reference TRBV30 and TRBJ1-1, is SQTIHQWPATLVQPVGSPLSLECTVEGTSNPNLYWYRQAAGRGLQLLFYSVGIGQISSEVPQNLSASRPQDRQFILSSKKLLLSDSGFYLCAWSGRGGTEAFFGQGTRLTVV.

This clonotype was seen many times. The chain combines TRBV30 with TRBJ1-3; D unclear. This CDR3 is 14 amino acids long. The germline CDR1 and CDR2 sequences are GTSNPN and SVGIG (reference sequence). The V and J ends lost 0 bases and 3 bases respectively, with 9 bases between them. In nucleotides, the CDR3 is TGTGCCTGGAGTGTGACGGGATATGGAAACACCATATATTTT. Translated, it gives CAWSVTGYGNTIYF. The complete variable domain, with remaining parts taken from reference TRBV30 and TRBJ1-3, reads SQTIHQWPATLVQPVGSPLSLECTVEGTSNPNLYWYRQAAGRGLQLLFYSVGIGQISSEVPQNLSASRPQDRQFILSSKKLLLSDSGFYLCAWSVTGYGNTIYFGEGSWLTVV.

This clonotype was picked up a small number of times. This chain uses TRBV20-1 with TRBJ1-1, with D possibly being TRBD1 (6 bases). V was cut by 6 bases and J by 2 bases, with 19 bases left in between. Germline CDR1 reads DFQATT; CDR2 reads SNEGSKA (reference sequence). This CDR3 has 15 amino acids. CDR3 amino acids: CSAPTGPSSNTEAFF. The CDR3 DNA is TGCAGTGCCCCGACAGGTCCCTCTTCCAACACTGAAGCTTTCTTT.

In its sample, this clonotype was seen many times. The chain carries TRBV20-1 and TRBJ1-3; D is undetermined. The germline V gene has CDR1 DFQATT and CDR2 SNEGSKA (reference sequence). This CDR3 comprises 14 residues. The V end was cut by 3 bases, the J end by 0 bases, with 9 bases between. The CDR3 here is CSASRGYSGNTIYF. The CDR3 bases are TGCAGTGCTAGTCGCGGGTACTCTGGAAACACCATATATTTT.

This clonotype was recorded a few times. The gene calls are TRBV10-1 and TRBJ2-1; 7 bases align to TRBD1. CDR1 and CDR2 from the germline V gene are WNHNN and SYGVQD (reference sequence). The V and J ends lost 6 bases and 14 bases, in that order; junction bases with no gene match: 13. This CDR3 region has 13 residues. The CDR3 here is CASRPRQGAPEFF. The DNA for the CDR3 is TGCGCCAGCAGGCCAAGACAGGGTGCTCCCGAGTTCTTC.

This clonotype occurred a few times. The V gene is TRBV11-2, the J gene TRBJ1-1; perhaps TRBD1 as D (5 bases). The CDR3 totals 14 residues. Germline values: CDR1 SGHAT, CDR2 FQNNGV. V was trimmed by 3 bases and J by 1 base, leaving 9 bases between them. The CDR3 is CASSFDSRNTEAFF. Here the CDR3 DNA reads TGTGCCAGCAGCTTCGACAGTCGGAACACTGAAGCTTTCTTT.

This clonotype was seen only a few times. V gene TRBV4-1 combines with J gene TRBJ2-1; 8 positions match TRBD1. Unmatched junction bases numbered 2, after V lost 4 bases and J lost 3 bases. The V gene's germline CDR1 is MGHRA and CDR2 YSYEKL. CDR3 size: 14 residues. The CDR3 protein is CASSLQGGYNEQFF. For the CDR3, the DNA is TGCGCCAGCAGCCTACAGGGGGGCTACAATGAGCAGTTCTTC.

Notes on this clonotype: The junction departs from germline at one end; a sequencing error may be responsible. The gene calls are TRBV7-9 and TRBJ1-1; D gene unclear. From germline, CDR1 is SEHNR and CDR2 FQNEAQ (reference sequence). The CDR3 is made up of 15 amino acids. The CDR3 bases are TGTGCCAGCAGCTCTTGGAAGGGAGGGAACTCTGAAGCTTTCTTT. This codes for CASSSWKGGNSEAFF.

This clonotype was seen more than once but under ten times. This chain uses TRBV18 with TRBJ2-7, with 8 nucleotides matching TRBD1. V was clipped by 7 bases and J by 5 bases; unmatched bases: 7. The CDR3 sequence is 13 residues long. The germline gives CDR1 KGHSH, CDR2 LQKENI. The CDR3 DNA follows: TGTGCCAGCTTCCCCGGACAGGGCCACGAGCAGTACTTC. Translating it yields CASFPGQGHEQYF.

This clonotype was seen many times. The genes are TRBV25-1 and TRBJ2-5, with TRBD2 matching 10 bases. Trimming took 2 bases from V and 7 from J; bases not matched to a gene: 7. CDR1 and CDR2 (germline): MGHDK, SYGVNS. The CDR3 consists of 15 residues. For the CDR3, the DNA is TGTGCCAGCAGTGAAGAGGGGCTAGCGGGGGTGACCCAGTACTTC. Its protein product is CASSEEGLAGVTQYF.

There are many counts of this clonotype. V is TRBV4-1 and J is TRBJ1-1, with a weak D call TRBD1 (6 bases). Germline CDR1 MGHRA, CDR2 YSYEKL. The CDR3 is 15 amino acids. V was clipped by 0 bases and J by 1 base, with 9 bases between them. The CDR3 is CASSQDPGANTEAFF. The CDR3 DNA is TGCGCCAGCAGCCAAGATCCAGGGGCGAACACTGAAGCTTTCTTT.

This clonotype came up many times. V gene TRBV5-1 combines with J gene TRBJ1-1, with 9 bases that match TRBD1. Per the germline V gene, CDR1 is SGHRS and CDR2 is YFSETQ. This CDR3 spans 16 amino acids. Trimming at V came to 4 bases and at J to 0 bases, leaving 7 bases not matched to a gene. The CDR3 DNA follows: TGCGCCAGCAGCACCCGGGGGACAGGGTTGAACACTGAAGCTTTCTTT. Its protein is CASSTRGTGLNTEAFF. Based on the CDR3 plus reference TRBV5-1 and TRBJ1-1, the full variable domain is KAGVTQTPRYLIKTRGQQVTLSCSPISGHRSVSWYQQTPGQGLQFLFEYFSETQRNKGNFPGRFSGRQFSNSRSEMNVSTLELGDSALYLCASSTRGTGLNTEAFFGQGTRLTVV.

The chain joins TRBV11-2 to TRBJ1-2, with D perhaps TRBD1 (6 bases). Looked up from germline, CDR1 is SGHAT and CDR2 is FQNNGV. V was cut by 5 bases and J by 6 bases, with 22 bases left in between. This CDR3 spans 16 amino acids. The CDR3 DNA follows: TGTGCCAGCAGCCCGTCGAGACCGAACAGGGCTCATGGCTACACCTTC. Encoded protein: CASSPSRPNRAHGYTF.

The V gene is TRBV6-2 or TRBV6-3, the J gene TRBJ1-1; unclear D gene. Trimming cost V 2 bases and J 2 bases, with 12 bases left between them. The CDR3 spans 15 residues. Germline-derived CDR1 and CDR2 are MNHEY and SVGEGT. The CDR3 sequence is CASSYAGIINTEAFF. The CDR3 DNA is TGTGCCAGCAGTTACGCCGGGATTATTAACACTGAAGCTTTCTTT.

V gene TRBV6-2 or TRBV6-3 combines with J gene TRBJ1-1, with 8 bases fitting TRBD1. From germline, CDR1 is MNHEY and CDR2 SVGEGT. The V and J ends lost 7 bases and 6 bases, in that order; junction bases with no gene match: 4. The CDR3 loop spans 12 amino acids. The CDR3 region is CASKDRVSEAFF. For the CDR3, the DNA is TGTGCCAGCAAGGACAGGGTCTCTGAAGCTTTCTTT.

The chain links TRBV11-3 to TRBJ2-1; the D gene could be TRBD1 or TRBD2 (5 bases each). The CDR3 covers 16 residues. In germline, CDR1 is SGHNT, CDR2 YENEEA. Trimming cost V 5 bases and J 10 bases, with 24 bases left between them. The CDR3 DNA reads TGTGCCAGCAGCCCACTAGGTGGGGCCGAGGGGAGCGAGCAGTTCTTC. This codes for CASSPLGGAEGSEQFF.

At least ten counts were recorded for this clonotype. The V gene is TRBV12-3 or TRBV12-4, the J gene TRBJ2-3, with TRBD2 matching over 8 bases. Germline trimming cut 6 bases from V and 7 bases from J; bases unmatched to any gene: 18. The CDR3 totals 17 residues. As DNA, the CDR3 is TGTGCCAGCAGCGGCGGGACCGGGAGGGCTGTTTTGCATACGCAGTATTTT. It yields the protein CASSGGTGRAVLHTQYF.

The table lists this clonotype with a few counts. The gene calls are TRBV12-3 or TRBV12-4 and TRBJ2-3; D is unresolved. This CDR3 contains 12 residues. V dropped 10 bases and J dropped 5 bases, with 13 bases sitting between them. The DNA of the CDR3 is TGTGCCACCGACTTGCTAGGAGATACGCAGTATTTT. It encodes CATDLLGDTQYF.

This clonotype was seen only a few times. CDR3 DNA sequence: TGTGCCAGCAGCACTCCCTATGAGCAGTTCTTC. The encoded protein is CASSTPYEQFF. The rearrangement uses TRBV5-4 and TRBJ2-1; D is undetermined. Between the trimmed V and J ends, which lost 4 bases and 8 bases, there was a span of 7 bases. The CDR3 spans 11 residues. CDR1 SGHNT and CDR2 YYREEE come from the germline V gene (reference sequence).

This rearrangement joins TRBV3-1 to TRBJ1-1; D gene uncertain. CDR3 length: 13 amino acids. The V end lost 3 bases, the J end lost 1 base, and 6 bases lay between the germline ends. Looked up from germline, CDR1 is LGHDT and CDR2 is YNNKEL (reference sequence). CDR3 nucleotides: TGTGCCAGCAGCCAGAAAGCGAACACTGAAGCTTTCTTT. Translation gives CASSQKANTEAFF.

This clonotype was observed many times. The genes are TRBV24-1 and TRBJ2-2; D is undetermined. The CDR3 is 13 amino acids. The ends were cut back, 0 bases at V and 4 bases at J, with 2 bases in the middle. Germline CDR1 and CDR2: KGHDR and SFDVKD. CDR3 DNA sequence: TGTGCCACCAGTGATTTGGGCACCGGGGAGCTGTTTTTT. Its protein product is CATSDLGTGELFF.

This clonotype was observed a few times. For the CDR3, the DNA is TGTGCCAGCAGCGTACGCGCGGGAGGTATGGAAGATACGCAGTATTTT. It is translated as CASSVRAGGMEDTQYF. The chain employs TRBV9 and TRBJ2-3, with 8 bases lining up with TRBD2. The germline CDR1 and CDR2 sequences are SGDLS and YYNGEE. The CDR3 sequence is 16 residues long. After removal of 1 base from V and 5 bases from J, the junction contained 9 bases not matched to a gene. Filled out from reference TRBV9 and TRBJ2-3, the complete variable domain reads DSGVTQTPKHLITATGQRVTLRCSPRSGDLSVYWYQQSLDQGLQFLIQYYNGEERAKGNILERFSAQQFPDLHSELNLSSLELGDSALYFCASSVRAGGMEDTQYFGPGTRLTVL.

This chain joins TRBV20-1 and TRBJ2-7; 9 bases agree with TRBD2. The junction had 2 bases not matched to a gene; V was cut back by 0 bases and J by 2 bases. This CDR3 contains 14 residues. From germline, CDR1 is DFQATT and CDR2 SNEGSKA (reference sequence). The CDR3 region is CSAREAGGPYEQYF. CDR3 DNA sequence: TGCAGTGCTAGAGAGGCGGGAGGGCCCTACGAGCAGTACTTC.

The chain is built from TRBV3-1 and TRBJ2-1; no firm D call. Germline lookup yields CDR1 LGHDT and CDR2 YNNKEL (reference sequence). The CDR3 is 12 residues long. Trimming removed 1 base at V and 15 bases at J, with 13 bases between. CDR3 sequence (DNA): TGTGCCAGCAGCCAAGGGGTGGCCAGCATGTTCTTC. Amino acid sequence: CASSQGVASMFF.

The chain uses TRBV20-1 and TRBJ2-7; TRBD2 agrees at 8 bases. Germline CDR1 DFQATT, CDR2 SNEGSKA (reference sequence). V shed 0 bases and J 1 base; nucleotides not matched to a gene: 5. CDR3 length: 15 residues. The CDR3, as DNA: TGCAGTGCTAGAGAAAGCGGGAGATATTCCTACGAGCAGTACTTC. Translating it yields CSARESGRYSYEQYF.

The rearrangement links TRBV2 to TRBJ1-6; D gene unclear. CDR3 size: 16 residues. Trimming cost V 8 bases and J 7 bases, with 21 bases left between them. Germline V CDR1 and CDR2: SNHLY, FYNNEI. The CDR3 nucleotides read TGTGCCAGCCGGTCGAGCGAGGTAGCGTGGAATTCACCCCTCCACTTT. Its translation is CASRSSEVAWNSPLHF.

V is TRBV2 and J is TRBJ1-2; D is perhaps TRBD1 (6 bases). The CDR3 totals 12 residues. CDR1 SNHLY and CDR2 FYNNEI come from the germline V gene. Trimming pared 6 bases from V and 3 bases from J, leaving 8 bases between. The CDR3 spells CASSYRDYGYTF. In DNA, the CDR3 is TGTGCCAGCAGCTACAGGGACTATGGCTACACCTTC. The whole variable domain, filled in from reference TRBV2 and TRBJ1-2, reads EPEVTQTPSHQVTQMGQEVILRCVPISNHLYFYWYRQILGQKVEFLVSFYNNEISEKSEIFDDQFSVERPDGSNFTLKIRSTKLEDSAMYFCASSYRDYGYTFGSGTRLTVV.

This clonotype came up many times. The chain couples TRBV12-3 or TRBV12-4 to TRBJ1-1; D gene uncertain. Trimming shortened V by 1 base and J by 3 bases, and 9 bases separated the two germline ends. This CDR3 is built from 14 residues. The CDR3 is CASSLGRSDTEAFF. DNA for the CDR3: TGTGCCAGCAGTTTAGGACGGTCCGACACTGAAGCTTTCTTT.

This clonotype was recorded a few times. The chain recombines TRBV5-1 with TRBJ2-7; no reliable D call. This CDR3 has 14 residues. The germline V gene encodes CDR1 SGHRS and CDR2 YFSETQ. Between the trimmed V and J ends, which lost 3 bases and 2 bases, there was a span of 12 bases. The CDR3 DNA is TGCGCCAGCAGCTCTCCGGCAGAGACCTACGAGCAGTACTTC. The encoded protein is CASSSPAETYEQYF.